The TCR beta chain described here comes from a study of T cell changes during pregnancy in multiple sclerosis. Germline-derived CDR1 and CDR2 are SGHAT and FQNNGV. J gave up 0 bases and V 1 base, and 6 bases lay outside the gene matches. The CDR3 is 18 amino acids. Generated by immunoSEQ multiplex PCR, the TCRdb table keeps only in-frame clones and is missing some. The table includes more than 30,000 clones, over 80% detected once. This receptor was obtained from a female donor with multiple sclerosis, enrolled in a pregnancy study. This specimen consisted of CD8+ T cells from peripheral blood mononuclear cells, obtained in the first trimester of pregnancy. The V gene is TRBV11-2, the J gene TRBJ1-3, with TRBD1 identical over 10 bases. The CDR3 nucleotides read TGTGCCAGCAGCTTAGCTCGGGGACAGGGGCACTCTGGAAACACCATATATTTT. Its translation is CASSLARGQGHSGNTIYF.